This TCR beta chain was profiled in a study of radiation and T cells in renal cell carcinoma. Study-wide results and limits: From baseline, blood top tumor clonotypes peaked at 2 weeks post-radiation.

The time point denotes: baseline pretreatment blood. The treatment was: 15 Gy SBRT to primary tumor, nephrectomy 4 weeks later. This CDR3 has 13 amino acids. V lost 0 bases and J lost 9; bases outside the gene matches: 4. Germline values: CDR1 GTSNPN, CDR2 SVGIG (reference sequence). Sequenced by immunoSEQ multiplex PCR; TCRdb stores in-frame clones only, minus some. The table shows 55,000 to 65,000 clones, with over 70% occurring only once. On this clone: Its target is unknown.

This receptor was taken from a man aged 55-75 years with renal cell carcinoma. The V call is TRBV30, the J call TRBJ1-1; 10 bases are a match to TRBD1. The specimen comprised blood, sampled from a patient whose treatment included radiotherapy and nephrectomy. The CDR3 sequence: CAWSVGQGGKAFF. CDR3 nucleotides: TGTGCCTGGAGTGTTGGACAGGGGGGTAAAGCTTTCTTT.